The T cell receptor beta chain described here comes from a study of Tregs in tolerant kidney transplant recipients. Profiled with immunoSEQ multiplex PCR; TCRdb holds only in-frame clones, not every one. Among approximately 98,000 clones, around 90% were seen once, and the ten largest hold about 0.31%. CDR3 length equals 16 residues. CDR1 is LNHNV, CDR2 YYDKDF, per germline (reference sequence). The V end was cut by 1 base, the J end by 4 bases, with 14 bases between. V and J are TRBV15 and TRBJ1-3; a weak D match, TRBD1 (6 bases). The receptor's source is a human donor who received a combined kidney and bone marrow transplant. Material: CD4+ T cells from blood, obtained before the transplant. CDR3 DNA: TGTGCCACCAGCAGAGGGGGGACACCGGCAGGAAACACCATATATTTT. The encoded protein is CATSRGGTPAGNTIYF.